What follows describes a single T cell receptor beta chain. The antigen is unknown. Trimming took off 3 bases at V and 2 bases at J, with 13 bases between the two ends. There are 15 residues in the CDR3. Germline V gene sequence: CDR1 MDHEN, CDR2 SYDVKM. Regarding time point: 20-29 weeks after completion of therapy. This sample was taken from a study of T cell therapy after organ transplantation. Across the study: Therapy products were autologous CMV-specific T cells, peptide-expanded for roughly two weeks.

TCRdb's table, derived via immunoSEQ multiplex PCR, lists solely in-frame clones and lacks some. This sample carries about 21,000 clones, 84% of them seen once, and the ten largest clones take under 45%. General observations from the study: Post-therapy CD8 clonality change correlated inversely with pretherapy clonality. Both transferred clonotypes and endogenous ones absent from products apparently reconstituted.

The chain is built from TRBV28 and TRBJ1-2; D unresolved. The sequence came from a human patient who had received a solid organ transplant and had CMV disease. Some T cells may originate from the graft donor. The sample here was CD8+ T cells from blood, taken after autologous CMV-specific T cell therapy. CDR3 in amino acids: CASSLRGGINYGYTF. CDR3 coding DNA: TGTGCCAGCAGTTTGAGAGGAGGGATCAACTATGGCTACACCTTC.